This T cell receptor beta chain was obtained from a study of T cell responses to AZD1222 COVID-19 vaccine. Whole-study results and caveats: Clonal diversity was possibly underestimated, and white British individuals and females predominated among donors. Among AZD1222 vaccinees, only six or seven were seropositive at baseline. Increased Spike-specific TCR breadth and depth were observed after two AZD1222 doses.

Second doses at about 4 or about 12 weeks were pooled. Concerning this clone: Antigen unknown.

Generated by immunoSEQ multiplex PCR, the TCRdb table keeps only in-frame clones and is missing some. The sample lists more than 100,000 clones; about 93% were seen once. This receptor was identified in an adult who received the AZD1222 COVID-19 vaccine. The material was peripheral blood, obtained 28 days after the second AZD1222 dose.

As DNA, the CDR3 is TGTGCCAGCAGTGGATTGGGGGGGGCCACTAATGAAAAACTGTTTTTT. As protein: CASSGLGGATNEKLFF. The chain links TRBV2 to TRBJ1-4; a possible D gene is TRBD1 (6 bases). V was pared by 4 bases and J by 2 bases, with 14 bases between. The CDR3 covers 16 residues. Looked up from germline, CDR1 is SNHLY and CDR2 is FYNNEI.